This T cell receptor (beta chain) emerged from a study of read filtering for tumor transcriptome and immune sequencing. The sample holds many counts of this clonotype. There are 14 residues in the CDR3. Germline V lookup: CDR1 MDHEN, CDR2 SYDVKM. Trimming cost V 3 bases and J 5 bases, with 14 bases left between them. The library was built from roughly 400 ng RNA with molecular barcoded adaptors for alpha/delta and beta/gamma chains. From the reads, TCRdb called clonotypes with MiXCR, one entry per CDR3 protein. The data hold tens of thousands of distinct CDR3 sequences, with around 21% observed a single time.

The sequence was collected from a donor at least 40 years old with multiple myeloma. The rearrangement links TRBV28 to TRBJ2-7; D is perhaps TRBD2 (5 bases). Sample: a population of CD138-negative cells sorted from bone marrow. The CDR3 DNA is TGTGCCAGCAGTTTTCTAGCCGGTACCGACGAGCAGTACTTC. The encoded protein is CASSFLAGTDEQYF. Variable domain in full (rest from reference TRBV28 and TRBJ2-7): DVKVTQSSRYLVKRTGEKVFLECVQDMDHENMFWYRQDPGLGLRLIYFSYDVKMKEKGDIPEGYSVSREKKERFSLILESASTNQTSMYLCASSFLAGTDEQYFGPGTRLTVT.